The T cell receptor (beta chain) described here comes from a study of T cells in Graves' hyperthyroidism and ophthalmopathy. The CDR3 consists of 15 residues. From germline, CDR1 is DFQATT and CDR2 SNEGSKA (reference sequence). V gave up 3 bases and J gave up 6 bases, with 17 bases separating them. TCR beta CDR3 regions were amplified from RNA. A first-round RT-PCR of the TCR CDR3 used the HTBI primer set. TCRdb reprocessed the multiplex PCR reads with MiXCR, giving one entry per CDR3 protein. The data contain approximately 620,000 distinct CDR3 sequences, 15% to 20% of them seen just once; the ten biggest clones take up roughly 3.3%. In this sample, this clonotype turned up a few times.

The gene calls are TRBV20-1 and TRBJ2-2; D is uncertain. The specimen sequenced was blood. This TCR was recovered from a woman in her 40s with Graves' ophthalmopathy. The CDR3 sequence is CSASMLRHDSGELFF. As DNA, the CDR3 is TGCAGTGCTAGTATGTTAAGGCATGATTCCGGGGAGCTGTTTTTT.